The 8 T cell receptor beta chains given below trace back to one sample, sequenced in a study of cytomegalovirus exposure and HLA in healthy donors. Primers for the PCR totalled 60 Vbeta and 13 Jbeta. Measured with immunoSEQ multiplex PCR; TCRdb has only the in-frame clones, and not every one. The sample consists of over 150,000 clones, 75% of them appearing once. The sequenced sample was PBMCs. The receptors were gathered from a male donor in good health and CMV-seronegative.

The J gene is TRBJ1-3, the V gene TRBV9; unclear D gene. CDR1 and CDR2 (germline): SGDLS, YYNGEE. V was shortened by 1 base and J by 3 bases, with 2 bases between the two germline ends. The CDR3 is 12 amino acids. The DNA of the CDR3 is TGTGCCAGCAGCGTATATGGAAACACCATATATTTT. It codes for CASSVYGNTIYF.

In its sample, this clone was seen a few times. The V call is TRBV6-5, the J call TRBJ2-3; 9 nucleotides align to TRBD2. CDR3 size: 14 residues. With V trimmed by 6 bases and J by 0 bases, 1 base remained unmatched. The V gene's germline CDR1 is MNHEY and CDR2 SVGAGI. In DNA, the CDR3 is TGTGCCAGCAGGCGGGAGGGCAGCACAGATACGCAGTATTTT. Protein product: CASRREGSTDTQYF.

V usage is TRBV11-2 and J usage is TRBJ1-3; weak D call: TRBD1 (5 bases). Trimming took 5 bases from V and 0 from J, leaving 17 bases between them. CDR3 length: 17 amino acids. Per the germline V gene, CDR1 is SGHAT and CDR2 is FQNNGV. CDR3 sequence reads: CASSPGGAANSGNTIYF. The CDR3 DNA reads TGTGCCAGCAGCCCCGGAGGGGCGGCTAACTCTGGAAACACCATATATTTT.

In its sample, this clone was seen once. The chain links TRBV27 to TRBJ1-2, with 8 bases lining up with TRBD1. With V trimmed by 2 bases and J by 5 bases, 10 bases remained unmatched. CDR3 length: 16 amino acids. Per the germline V gene, CDR1 is MNHEY and CDR2 is SMNVEV (reference sequence). The CDR3 DNA reads TGTGCCAGCAGTTTAACGGCGGGTCAGGGGGCGTATGGCTACACCTTC. Protein: CASSLTAGQGAYGYTF.

The rearrangement joins TRBV6-5 to TRBJ2-2; 8 nucleotides line up with TRBD1. CDR1 MNHEY and CDR2 SVGAGI come from the germline V gene. This CDR3 is 13 amino acids long. Trimming at V came to 5 bases and at J to 6 bases, leaving 2 bases not matched to a gene. CDR3 sequence: CASSVQGAGELFF. The CDR3 DNA sequence: TGTGCCAGCAGTGTACAGGGGGCCGGGGAGCTGTTTTTT.

V gene TRBV25-1 combines with J gene TRBJ1-3; 8 positions match TRBD1. This CDR3 has 14 residues. J was trimmed by 4 bases and V by 8 bases; bases with no gene match: 7. The germline V gene encodes CDR1 MGHDK and CDR2 SYGVNS. Written as DNA, the CDR3 is TGTGCCAGCTCTGACAGGGGCGGCGGAAACACCATATATTTT. Translating gives CASSDRGGGNTIYF.

This rearrangement joins TRBV28 to TRBJ1-5, with 9 bases matching TRBD1. The CDR3 contains 17 residues. Germline V gene data show CDR1 as MDHEN and CDR2 as SYDVKM. The J segment lost 4 bases and the V segment lost 6 bases, leaving 13 bases of the junction unmatched. The CDR3: CASSGRRGTGLNQPQHF. CDR3 DNA: TGTGCCAGCAGCGGCCGGCGGGGGACAGGGCTAAATCAGCCCCAGCATTTT.

The chain couples TRBV7-9 to TRBJ2-3, with 9 bases fitting TRBD2. The V gene end was trimmed by 5 bases and the J gene end by 5 bases; junction bases not matched to a gene: 14. CDR1 is SEHNR and CDR2 is FQNEAQ in the germline V gene (reference sequence). There are 17 residues in the CDR3. Here the CDR3 reads CASSPRGSGSGGDTQYF. DNA for the CDR3: TGTGCCAGCAGCCCCCGTGGTAGCGGGAGCGGAGGAGATACGCAGTATTTT.